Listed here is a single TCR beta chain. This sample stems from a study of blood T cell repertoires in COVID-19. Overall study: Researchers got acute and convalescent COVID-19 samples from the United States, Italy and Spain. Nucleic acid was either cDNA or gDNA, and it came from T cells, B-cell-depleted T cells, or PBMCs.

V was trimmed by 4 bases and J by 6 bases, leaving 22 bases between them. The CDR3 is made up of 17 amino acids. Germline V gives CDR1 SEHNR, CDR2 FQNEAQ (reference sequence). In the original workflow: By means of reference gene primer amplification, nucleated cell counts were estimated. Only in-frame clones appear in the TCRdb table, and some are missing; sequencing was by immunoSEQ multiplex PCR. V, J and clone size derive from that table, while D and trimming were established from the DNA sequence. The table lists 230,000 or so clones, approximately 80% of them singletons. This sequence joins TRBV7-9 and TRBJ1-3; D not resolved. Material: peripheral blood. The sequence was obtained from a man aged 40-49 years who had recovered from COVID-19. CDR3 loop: CASSSNTVPRGSNTIYF. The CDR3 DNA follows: TGTGCCAGCAGCTCCAATACCGTTCCCAGAGGGTCAAACACCATATATTTT. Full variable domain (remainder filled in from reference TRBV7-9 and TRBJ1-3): DTGVSQNPRHKITKRGQNVTFRCDPISEHNRLYWYRQTLGQGPEFLTYFQNEAQLEKSRLLSDRFSAERPKGSFSTLEIQRTEQGDSAMYLCASSSNTVPRGSNTIYFGEGSWLTVV.